This T cell receptor beta chain originates from a study of cytomegalovirus exposure and HLA in healthy donors. CDR3 length equals 15 residues. Germline CDR1 and CDR2: SGHAT and FQNNGV. J lost 8 bases, V lost 5 bases, and 7 bases had no gene match. The PCR had 60 Vbeta and 13 Jbeta primers. The table came from immunoSEQ multiplex PCR; TCRdb's copy has only in-frame clones and leaves some out. The sample includes some 120,000 clones. The chain is built from TRBV11-2 and TRBJ2-1; 12 bases line up with TRBD1. The TCR was taken from a man aged 35 to 55 in good health and CMV-seronegative. The sequencing sample was made of PBMCs. As DNA, the CDR3 is TGTGCCAGCAGCCTACCGGGACAGGGGGCCCATGAGCAGTTCTTC. Amino acids: CASSLPGQGAHEQFF.